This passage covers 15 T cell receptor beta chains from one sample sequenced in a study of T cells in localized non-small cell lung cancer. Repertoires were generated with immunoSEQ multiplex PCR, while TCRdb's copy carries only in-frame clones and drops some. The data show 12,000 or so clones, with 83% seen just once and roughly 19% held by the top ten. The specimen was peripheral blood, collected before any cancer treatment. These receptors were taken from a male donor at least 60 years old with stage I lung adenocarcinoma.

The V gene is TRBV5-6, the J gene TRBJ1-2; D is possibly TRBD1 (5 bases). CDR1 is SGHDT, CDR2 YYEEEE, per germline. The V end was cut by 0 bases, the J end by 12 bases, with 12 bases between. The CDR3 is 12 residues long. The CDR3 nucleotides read TGTGCCAGCAGCTTGGCGGCAGGGACCAACACCTTC. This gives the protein CASSLAAGTNTF.

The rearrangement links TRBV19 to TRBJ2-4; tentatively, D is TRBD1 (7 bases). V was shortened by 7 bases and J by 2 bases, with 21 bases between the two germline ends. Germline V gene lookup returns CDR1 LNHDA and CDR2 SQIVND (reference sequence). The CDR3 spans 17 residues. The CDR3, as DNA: TGTGCCAGTAAGCAGCGGGCAGGGGGGTCTACCAAAAACATTCAGTACTTC. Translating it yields CASKQRAGGSTKNIQYF.

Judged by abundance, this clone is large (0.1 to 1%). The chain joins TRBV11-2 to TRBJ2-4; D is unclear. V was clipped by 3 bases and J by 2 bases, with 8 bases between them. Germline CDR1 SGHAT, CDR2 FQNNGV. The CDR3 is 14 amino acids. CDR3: CASSFTDSKNIQYF. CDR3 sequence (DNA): TGTGCCAGCAGCTTCACAGACTCCAAAAACATTCAGTACTTC.

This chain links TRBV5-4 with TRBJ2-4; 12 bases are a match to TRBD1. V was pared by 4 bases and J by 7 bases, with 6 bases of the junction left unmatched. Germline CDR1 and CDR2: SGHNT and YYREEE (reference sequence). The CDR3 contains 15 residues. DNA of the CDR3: TGTGCCAGCAGCCCGGGGACAGGGGGCTTGAACATTCAGTACTTC. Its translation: CASSPGTGGLNIQYF. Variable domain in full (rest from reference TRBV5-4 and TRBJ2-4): ETGVTQSPTHLIKTRGQQVTLRCSSQSGHNTVSWYQQALGQGPQFIFQYYREEENGRGNFPPRFSGLQFPNYSSELNVNALELDDSALYLCASSPGTGGLNIQYFGAGTRLSVL.

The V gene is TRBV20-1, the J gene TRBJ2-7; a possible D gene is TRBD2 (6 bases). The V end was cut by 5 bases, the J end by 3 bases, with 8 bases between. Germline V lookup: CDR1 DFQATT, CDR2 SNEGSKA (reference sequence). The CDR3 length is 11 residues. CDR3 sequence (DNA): TGCAGTGCTGGCGGGATCTACGAGCAGTACTTC. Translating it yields CSAGGIYEQYF.

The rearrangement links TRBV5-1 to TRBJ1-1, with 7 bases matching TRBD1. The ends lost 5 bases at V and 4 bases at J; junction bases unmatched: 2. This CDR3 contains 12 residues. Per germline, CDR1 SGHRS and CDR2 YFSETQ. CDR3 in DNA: TGCGCCAGCAGTCAGGGGGGCACTGAAGCTTTCTTT. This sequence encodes CASSQGGTEAFF.

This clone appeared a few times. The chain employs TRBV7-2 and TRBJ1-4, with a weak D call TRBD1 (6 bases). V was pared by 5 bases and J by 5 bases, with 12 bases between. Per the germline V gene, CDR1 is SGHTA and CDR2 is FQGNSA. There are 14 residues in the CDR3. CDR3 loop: CASSLDRRNEKLFF. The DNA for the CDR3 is TGTGCCAGCAGCCTCGACAGGAGAAATGAAAAACTGTTTTTT. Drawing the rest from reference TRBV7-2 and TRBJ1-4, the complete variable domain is GAGVSQSPSNKVTEKGKDVELRCDPISGHTALYWYRQSLGQGLEFLIYFQGNSAPDKSGLPSDRFSAERTGGSVSTLTIQRTQQEDSAVYLCASSLDRRNEKLFFGSGTQLSVL.

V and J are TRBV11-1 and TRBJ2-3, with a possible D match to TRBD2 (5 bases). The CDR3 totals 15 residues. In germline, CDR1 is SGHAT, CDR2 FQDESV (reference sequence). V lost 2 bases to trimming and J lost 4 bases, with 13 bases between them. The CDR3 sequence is CASSLLGEGADTQYF. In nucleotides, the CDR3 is TGTGCCAGCAGCTTATTGGGAGAGGGTGCAGATACGCAGTATTTT.

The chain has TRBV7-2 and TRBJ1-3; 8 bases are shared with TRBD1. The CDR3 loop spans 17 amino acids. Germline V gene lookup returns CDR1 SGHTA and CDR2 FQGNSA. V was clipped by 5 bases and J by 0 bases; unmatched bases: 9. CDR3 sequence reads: CASSHRRQGISGNTIYF. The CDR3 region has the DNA TGTGCCAGCAGCCACCGGAGACAGGGGATCTCTGGAAACACCATATATTTT.

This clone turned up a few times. The CDR3: CASSLDSQPQHF. In DNA form, the CDR3 reads TGTGCCAGCAGCTTGGATAGTCAGCCCCAGCATTTT. This chain uses TRBV5-6 with TRBJ1-5; D not certain. This CDR3 has 12 amino acids. V lost 0 bases and J 6 bases, leaving 4 bases between the germline ends. Germline assignment: CDR1 SGHDT and CDR2 YYEEEE.

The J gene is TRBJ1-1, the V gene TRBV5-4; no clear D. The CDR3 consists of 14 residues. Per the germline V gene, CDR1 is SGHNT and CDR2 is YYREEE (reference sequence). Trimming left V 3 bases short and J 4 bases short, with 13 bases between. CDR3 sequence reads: CASSSFTLGTEAFF. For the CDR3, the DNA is TGTGCCAGCAGCTCTTTCACCCTCGGCACTGAAGCTTTCTTT.

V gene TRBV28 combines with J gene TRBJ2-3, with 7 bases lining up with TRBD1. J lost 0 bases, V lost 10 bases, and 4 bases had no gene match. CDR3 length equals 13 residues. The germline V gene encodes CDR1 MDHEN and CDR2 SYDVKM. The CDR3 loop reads CAIRGPSTDTQYF. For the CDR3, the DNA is TGTGCCATTAGGGGGCCTAGCACAGATACGCAGTATTTT.

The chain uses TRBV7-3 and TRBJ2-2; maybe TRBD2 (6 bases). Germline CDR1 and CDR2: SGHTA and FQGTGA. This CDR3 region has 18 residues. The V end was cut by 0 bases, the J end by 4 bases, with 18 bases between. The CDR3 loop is CASSLTRGGGGSTGELFF. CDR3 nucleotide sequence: TGTGCCAGCAGCTTAACGCGTGGGGGTGGAGGGTCCACCGGGGAGCTGTTTTTT.

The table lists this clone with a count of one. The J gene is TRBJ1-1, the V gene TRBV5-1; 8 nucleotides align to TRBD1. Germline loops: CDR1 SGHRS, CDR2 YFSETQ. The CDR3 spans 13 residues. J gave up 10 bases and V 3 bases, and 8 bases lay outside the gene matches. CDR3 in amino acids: CASSSGQGRGAFF. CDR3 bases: TGCGCCAGCAGCTCCGGACAGGGCCGGGGAGCTTTCTTT.

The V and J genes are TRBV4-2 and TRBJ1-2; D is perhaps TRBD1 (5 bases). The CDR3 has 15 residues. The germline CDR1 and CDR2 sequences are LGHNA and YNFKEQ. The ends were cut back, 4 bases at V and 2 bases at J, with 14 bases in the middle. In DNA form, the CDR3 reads TGTGCCAGCAGCCGGGGGGAGGGGTCGAACTATGGCTACACCTTC. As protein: CASSRGEGSNYGYTF.